Reported below is one TCR beta chain. The CDR3 is made up of 16 amino acids. The V gene lost 0 bases and the J gene lost 4 bases, with 15 bases spanning the gap. Germline V gene sequence: CDR1 SNHLY, CDR2 FYNNEI. The source of the sample is a study of CD8 T cells in Susac syndrome. Random hexamers primed reverse transcription of roughly 0.5 to 1 ug RNA. The amplification used immunoSEQ multiplex PCR on TCR beta CDR3; it spanned 54 Vbeta and 13 Jbeta. TCRdb reanalysed the immunoSEQ multiplex PCR reads using MiXCR and keeps one entry per CDR3 protein. Of more than 120,000 distinct CDR3 sequences in the sample, 94% were seen once. The authors carried out high-throughput sequencing of TCR beta. They applied it to CD8+ and CD4+ T cells obtained from blood. It was healthy donors who served as the controls, matched for age and sex.

The sample consisted of CD4+ T cells from PBMCs. The rearrangement uses TRBV2 and TRBJ1-2; no clear D. The receptor comes from a human donor in good health. CDR3 bases: TGTGCCAGCAGTGAAGCCTCGATCGTCCGGGCCTATGGCTACACCTTC. Amino acids: CASSEASIVRAYGYTF.